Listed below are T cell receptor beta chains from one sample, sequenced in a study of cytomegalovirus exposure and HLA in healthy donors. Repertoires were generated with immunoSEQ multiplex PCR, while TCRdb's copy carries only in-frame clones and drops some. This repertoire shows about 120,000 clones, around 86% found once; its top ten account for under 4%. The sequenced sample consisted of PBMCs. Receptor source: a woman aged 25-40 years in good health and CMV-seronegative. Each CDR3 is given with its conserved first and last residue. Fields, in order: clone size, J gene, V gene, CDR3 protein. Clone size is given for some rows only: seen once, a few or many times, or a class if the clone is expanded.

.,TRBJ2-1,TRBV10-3,CAISESDRDSNEQFF
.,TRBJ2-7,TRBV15,CATSRRGGDGGSYEQYF
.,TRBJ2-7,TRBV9,CASSPAGGEYEQYF
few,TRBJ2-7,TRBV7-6,CASSPILAGVREQYF
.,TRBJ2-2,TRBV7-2,CASSSAPGGTGELFF
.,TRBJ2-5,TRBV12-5,CASGLAPGQETQYF
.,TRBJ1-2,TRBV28,CASSFDRYGYTF
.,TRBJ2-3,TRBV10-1,CASSEATTDTQYF
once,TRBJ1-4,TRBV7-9,CASSLTGGYEKLFF
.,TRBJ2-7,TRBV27,CASRSPGQAYEQYF
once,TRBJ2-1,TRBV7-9,CASSIISGTGAFYNEQFF
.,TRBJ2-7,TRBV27,CASSHRQGSYYEQYF
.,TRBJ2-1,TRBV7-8,CASSLGLAIVYEQFF
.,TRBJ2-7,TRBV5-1,CASSSLSRSTYEQYF
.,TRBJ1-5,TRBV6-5,CATQLGVDQPQHF
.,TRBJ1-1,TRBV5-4,CASSSTGGNTEAFF
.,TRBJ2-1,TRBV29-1,CSVGGLAGNNEQFF
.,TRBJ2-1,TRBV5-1,CASSGGTSGRGEQFF
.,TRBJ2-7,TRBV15,CATSRGPGGSYEQYF
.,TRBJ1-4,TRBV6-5,CASSRQGRDEKLFF
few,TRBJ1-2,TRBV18,CASSPELTGAGYTF
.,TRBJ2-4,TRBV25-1,CASSEYESSLAKNIQYF
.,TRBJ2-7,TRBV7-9,CASSLGSGGSEQYF
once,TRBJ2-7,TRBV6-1,CASGQVFYEQYF
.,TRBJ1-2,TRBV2,CASSVDKNYGYTF
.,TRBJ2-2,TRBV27,CASMADHPGELFF
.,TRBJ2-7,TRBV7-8,CASSFRQASYEQYF
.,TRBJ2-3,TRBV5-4,CASSLSKAAIFDTQYF
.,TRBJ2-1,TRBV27,CASSLAALGSYNEQFF
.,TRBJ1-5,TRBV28,CASIHGRLHQPQHF
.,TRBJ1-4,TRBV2,CASSEEGQINEKLFF
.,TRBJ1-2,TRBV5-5,CASIHTDDGYTF
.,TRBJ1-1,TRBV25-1,CASSAQGSLATEAFF
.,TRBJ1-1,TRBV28,CASSLRGRLVNTEAFF
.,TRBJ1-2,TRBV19,CASAAGTGGYGYTF
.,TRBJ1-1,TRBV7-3,CASSAGDNTEAFF
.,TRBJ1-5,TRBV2,CASRRVPDQPQHF
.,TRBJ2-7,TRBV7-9,CASSYSWQGDSYEQYF
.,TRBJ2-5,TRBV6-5,CASSEGTGLETQYF
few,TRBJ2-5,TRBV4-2,CASSPIGSTGQGETQYF
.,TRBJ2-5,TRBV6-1,CASLRQGAGETQYF
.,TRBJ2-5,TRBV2,CASSESGIGQETQYF
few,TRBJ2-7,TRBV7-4,CASTSGDEQYF
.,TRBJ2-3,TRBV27,CASSFSRGADTQYF
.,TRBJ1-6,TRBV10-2,CASSEGGDPYNSPLHF
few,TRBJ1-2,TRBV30,CAWSVRRSNYGYTF
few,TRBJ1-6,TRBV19,CASSIGGTSPLHF
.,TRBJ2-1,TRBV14,CASSQVHGERVQFF
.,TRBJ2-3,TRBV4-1,CASSLRPGQSTDTQYF
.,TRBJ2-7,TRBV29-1,CSVATQVDGEQYF
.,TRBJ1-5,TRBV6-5,CASKRTGNNQPQHF
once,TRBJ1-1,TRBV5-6,CASSPGQGGTEAFF